This T cell receptor (beta chain) came from a study of T cell responses to AZD1222 COVID-19 vaccine. The study, taken as a whole, reports: A mostly white British donor set with more females was recruited, and clonal diversity was possibly underestimated. Unmutated variant regions are reportedly the target of nearly half of TCRs that are spike-specific.

Germline assignment: CDR1 MRHNA and CDR2 SNTAGT. V lost 5 bases, J lost 9 bases, and 9 bases stayed unmatched. The CDR3 length is 15 residues. Concerning this clone itself: Its specificity is unknown.

Data came from immunoSEQ multiplex PCR; TCRdb stores just in-frame clones and leaves some out. The sample includes over 60,000 clones, roughly 84% seen only once; the top ten take approximately 25%. The sequencing here drew on peripheral blood, taken on day 0 of AZD1222 vaccination. This chain uses TRBV6-4 with TRBJ1-6, with 8 positions matching TRBD1. The source is an adult in good health. For the CDR3, the DNA is TGTGCCAGCAGTCAGACTCCAGGGGGCCTTTCACCCCTCCACTTT. As protein: CASSQTPGGLSPLHF.